This TCR beta chain came from a study of blood T cell repertoires in COVID-19. Across the study: PBMCs, B-cell-depleted T cells, or T cells provided the cDNA or gDNA that made up the material.

Assay used: immunoSEQ multiplex PCR; TCRdb lists only in-frame clones, some missing. Among 300,000 or so clones listed, 85% to 90% were seen once. Trimming pared 1 base from V and 7 bases from J, leaving 10 bases between. The CDR3 has 13 residues. Sequencing was performed on peripheral blood. This chain links TRBV12-3 or TRBV12-4 with TRBJ1-2, with D perhaps matching TRBD1 (5 bases). The receptor was isolated from a woman aged 40 to 55 who had recovered from COVID-19. The CDR3: CASSLGRGGGYTF. The CDR3 DNA is TGTGCCAGCAGTTTAGGACGCGGGGGTGGCTACACCTTC.